Listed below are T cell receptor beta chains from one sample, sequenced in a study of Ad26.COV2.S vaccination and SARS-CoV-2 variants. This table comes from immunoSEQ multiplex PCR, and its TCRdb copy is limited to in-frame clones, with some not included. The sample has just over 350,000 clones; about 92% are singletons. The sequenced sample was peripheral blood, obtained after recovery from COVID-19. These receptors came from a human donor who had recovered from COVID-19. Both conserved end residues are part of each CDR3. Each record gives: V gene, CDR3 length, D gene, J gene, clone size, CDR3 DNA, CDR3 protein. D genes are given only for firm matches. A clone size is listed for some rows: how often the clone was seen (once, few, many), or a class if it is expanded.

TRBV24-1	15	-	TRBJ2-2	-	TGTGCCACCGGGGATGCAGGGGCCGGCACCGGGGAGCTGTTTTTT	CATGDAGAGTGELFF
TRBV6-6	13	-	TRBJ1-2	-	TGTGCCAGCACCTTCGGACTAAACTATGGCTACACCTTC	CASTFGLNYGYTF
TRBV7-8	14	-	TRBJ2-7	-	TGTGCCAGCAGCTTAAGCAGGGTTGCAAACGAGCAGTACTTC	CASSLSRVANEQYF
TRBV6-5	14	-	TRBJ2-1	-	TGTGCCAGCAGCTCAGGGGGGCGAACCGATGAGCAGTTCTTC	CASSSGGRTDEQFF
TRBV20-1	11	-	TRBJ1-2	-	TGCAGTGCTAGGGCAGTCTATGGCTACACCTTC	CSARAVYGYTF
TRBV7-9	12	-	TRBJ1-2	-	TGTGCCAGCAGCTCCGAAGCGGGGGGCTACACCTTC	CASSSEAGGYTF
TRBV9	16	-	TRBJ1-1	-	TGTGCCAGCAGCGTAGGCGTCCAGGGCGGTTTCACTGAAGCTTTCTTT	CASSVGVQGGFTEAFF
TRBV19	18	-	TRBJ2-6	-	TGTGCCAGTAGTATTAGTTCAGGGCGCTTCTCTGGGGCCAACGTCCTGACTTTC	CASSISSGRFSGANVLTF
TRBV6-5	14	-	TRBJ1-2	-	TGTGCCAGCAGTTACTCGATGAGGGGGACCGGCTACACCTTC	CASSYSMRGTGYTF
TRBV19	17	TRBD2	TRBJ2-7	many	TGTGCCAGTAGCCGAGGACAGATGAGCGGGGGGTCCTACGAGCAGTACTTC	CASSRGQMSGGSYEQYF
TRBV6-4	16	-	TRBJ2-4	-	TGTGCCAGCACTTATGGTTACAGAGTCCCCAAAAACATTCAGTACTTC	CASTYGYRVPKNIQYF
TRBV7-2	17	TRBD1	TRBJ2-5	-	TGTGCCAGCAGCCCCTCCCGACAGGGGGTCCGCCGGGAGACCCAGTACTTC	CASSPSRQGVRRETQYF
TRBV19	15	TRBD1	TRBJ2-5	-	TGTGCCAGTAGTATTGGACAGGGGGCCATTGAGACCCAGTACTTC	CASSIGQGAIETQYF
TRBV7-8	13	-	TRBJ1-2	-	TGTGCCAGCTCCCTTGGGGGTCGGTATGGCTACACCTTC	CASSLGGRYGYTF
TRBV21-1	11	-	TRBJ2-2	-	TGTGCCAGCACCGACACGGGGGAGCTGTTTTTT	CASTDTGELFF
TRBV9	15	TRBD1	TRBJ2-6	-	TGTGCCAGCAGCGTTACAGGGGCTGGGGCCAACGTCCTGACTTTC	CASSVTGAGANVLTF
TRBV5-1	12	-	TRBJ2-3	-	TGCGCCAGCAGCCTACAGGGAGATACGCAGTATTTT	CASSLQGDTQYF
TRBV6-1	14	TRBD1	TRBJ2-2	-	TGTGCCAGCAGTGACCAGGACAGGCCCGGGGAGCTGTTTTTT	CASSDQDRPGELFF
TRBV5-6	13	-	TRBJ1-1	-	TGTGCCAGCAGCTTTGGCGGCGGCACTGAAGCTTTCTTT	CASSFGGGTEAFF
TRBV2	14	TRBD1	TRBJ2-7	-	TGTGCCAGCTCAAAAGGACAGGCTTCCTACGAGCAGTACTTC	CASSKGQASYEQYF
TRBV21-1	17	-	TRBJ1-2	once	TGTGCCAGCAGCATTAAAATGGGAACAGGGGGAGACGAGGGCTACACCTTC	CASSIKMGTGGDEGYTF
TRBV29-1	15	-	TRBJ2-3	-	TGCAGCGTCCTAAGGGGGGATGAGAGCACAGATACGCAGTATTTT	CSVLRGDESTDTQYF
TRBV19	13	-	TRBJ1-2	-	TGTGCCAGTAGTACACGGGATTACTATGGCTACACCTTC	CASSTRDYYGYTF
TRBV6-1	15	-	TRBJ1-3	-	TGTGCCAGCAGTGAAGCGCACAGTCCTGGAAACACCATATATTTT	CASSEAHSPGNTIYF
TRBV9	14	TRBD1	TRBJ2-7	-	TGTGCCAGCAGCGCGGGACAGAAGTCCTACGAGCAGTACTTC	CASSAGQKSYEQYF
TRBV5-1	15	TRBD1	TRBJ2-2	-	TGCGCCAGCAGCGCGACAGGGCCGAACACCGGGGAGCTGTTTTTT	CASSATGPNTGELFF
TRBV7-6	12	-	TRBJ2-7	-	TGTGCCAGCAGCTCCCCTAGCTACGAGCAGTACTTC	CASSSPSYEQYF
TRBV15	16	TRBD1	TRBJ1-5	-	TGTGCCACCAGCAGAGGAAACAGGGGGCTGCGGCAGCCCCAGCATTTT	CATSRGNRGLRQPQHF
TRBV27	14	-	TRBJ1-1	-	TGTGCCAGCAGGTATACTAATCGCCTTCGAGAAGCTTTCTTT	CASRYTNRLREAFF
TRBV13	15	-	TRBJ1-4	-	TGTGCCAGCAGCTTAGACGGGGCCACGACCGAAAAACTGTTTTTT	CASSLDGATTEKLFF
TRBV5-1	17	TRBD2	TRBJ2-3	-	TGCGCCAGCAGCGGATGGACTAGCGGGGGGCGCACAGATACGCAGTATTTT	CASSGWTSGGRTDTQYF
TRBV10-3	14	-	TRBJ2-5	-	TGTGCCATCAGTGACACAGACAGTACTAAGACCCAGTACTTC	CAISDTDSTKTQYF
TRBV19	16	-	TRBJ2-7	-	TGTGCCAGTACCCCATCGGGAGGGGGCGGGCACTACGAGCAGTACTTC	CASTPSGGGGHYEQYF
TRBV2	15	-	TRBJ1-6	-	TGTGCCAGCAGTGAGCAGGGATTCTATAATTCACCCCTCCACTTT	CASSEQGFYNSPLHF
TRBV6-6	13	-	TRBJ1-5	-	TGTGCCAGCAGTCCAGGGGGCAATCAGCCCCAGCATTTT	CASSPGGNQPQHF
TRBV6-5	13	-	TRBJ2-5	-	TGTGCCAGCACCTTGGGTTCACCAGTGACCCAGTACTTC	CASTLGSPVTQYF
TRBV27	15	-	TRBJ1-6	-	TGTGCCAGCAGTTTAGTTGGGGGCCCCAATTCACCCCTCCACTTT	CASSLVGGPNSPLHF
TRBV19	14	TRBD1	TRBJ1-1	-	TGTGCCAGTACCATTACAGGGGGCGCGGGTGAAGCTTTCTTT	CASTITGGAGEAFF
TRBV5-1	14	-	TRBJ1-5	-	TGCGCCAGCAGCTTGGGGCAGAGCAATCAGCCCCAGCATTTT	CASSLGQSNQPQHF
TRBV10-3	13	TRBD1	TRBJ1-4	once	TGTGCCATCAGTCGGACAGGGGGTGAAAAACTGTTTTTT	CAISRTGGEKLFF
TRBV5-1	13	-	TRBJ2-2	-	TGCGCCAGCACTGGCGCGAACACCGGGGAGCTGTTTTTT	CASTGANTGELFF